A selection of T cell receptor beta chains follows, all from one sample in a study of shared clonotypes between healthy human individuals. Generated by immunoSEQ multiplex PCR, the TCRdb table keeps only in-frame clones and is missing some. The table shows just over 2,000,000 clones, with 90% to 95% occurring only once. The sequenced material came from naive CD4+ T cells sorted from blood. The receptors shown here come from a man aged 18 to 30 in good health. CDR3s include the opening cysteine and the closing phenylalanine or tryptophan. The D gene is left open where the match is weak. The size field is filled for only some rows; it gives once, few, many or a size class.

CASSLAGGRSYEQYF,TGTGCCAGCTCACTGGCAGGGGGCCGGTCCTACGAGCAGTACTTC,-,TRBD1,TRBV18,TRBJ2-7
CASSVSSGTRGQDEQFF,TGTGCCAGCAGCGTCTCTTCCGGGACTAGAGGTCAGGATGAGCAGTTCTTC,-,TRBD2,TRBV9,TRBJ2-1
CASSPRDRAATNEKLFF,TGTGCCAGCTCACCACGGGACAGGGCCGCAACTAATGAAAAACTGTTTTTT,-,TRBD1,TRBV18,TRBJ1-4
CASSPGTAGANVLTF,TGTGCCAGCAGTCCCGGGACAGCGGGGGCCAACGTCCTGACTTTC,-,TRBD1,TRBV6-5,TRBJ2-6
CASSLAGGNQPQHF,TGTGCCAGCAGCTTAGCAGGGGGTAATCAGCCCCAGCATTTT,-,-,TRBV7-9,TRBJ1-5
CASSLTPTNEKLFF,TGTGCCAGCAGCCTGACACCAACTAATGAAAAACTGTTTTTT,once,-,TRBV5-5,TRBJ1-4
CASSVAWTGGPYEQYF,TGTGCCAGCAGCGTAGCTTGGACAGGGGGCCCCTACGAGCAGTACTTC,-,TRBD1,TRBV9,TRBJ2-7
CASSPRLAGGYEQYF,TGTGCCAGCAGCCCTCGACTAGCGGGAGGCTACGAGCAGTACTTC,-,TRBD2,TRBV7-2,TRBJ2-7
CASSDQQGPQHF,TGTGCCAGCAGCGACCAACAGGGTCCCCAGCATTTT,-,-,TRBV5-6,TRBJ1-5
CASSWGLAGGQDTQYF,TGTGCCAGCAGTTGGGGACTAGCGGGGGGGCAAGATACGCAGTATTTT,-,TRBD2,TRBV6-5,TRBJ2-3
CAWSPGASEAFF,TGTGCCTGGAGCCCGGGGGCGTCTGAAGCTTTCTTT,once,-,TRBV30,TRBJ1-1
CASSYQGSGYTF,TGTGCCAGCTCCTATCAGGGATCTGGCTACACCTTC,-,-,TRBV6-6,TRBJ1-2
CASSLGEAGGQFF,TGTGCCAGCAGCTTAGGAGAAGCGGGAGGGCAGTTCTTC,-,TRBD2,TRBV7-6,TRBJ2-1
CASSSGQASYEQYF,TGTGCCAGCAGTTCCGGACAGGCTTCCTACGAGCAGTACTTC,-,TRBD1,TRBV6-5,TRBJ2-7
CAWRTQGLGNEQFF,TGTGCCTGGCGGACCCAGGGGTTGGGCAATGAGCAGTTCTTC,-,-,TRBV30,TRBJ2-1
CASSTQRGARNQPQHF,TGTGCCAGTAGTACCCAGCGGGGGGCTCGCAATCAGCCCCAGCATTTT,once,-,TRBV19,TRBJ1-5
CASSLASGVPYEQYF,TGTGCCAGCAGCCTGGCTAGCGGGGTTCCCTACGAGCAGTACTTC,-,-,TRBV12-1,TRBJ2-7
CASSTGQSYNEQFF,TGCGCCAGCAGTACGGGTCAATCCTACAATGAGCAGTTCTTC,-,-,TRBV5-1,TRBJ2-1
CASSTPRTSGSTEQFF,TGTGCCAGCAGTACGCCCAGGACTAGCGGGAGTACTGAGCAGTTCTTC,-,TRBD2,TRBV6-6,TRBJ2-1
CASSQDRGVGEAETQYF,TGCGCCAGCAGCCAAGATCGAGGGGTCGGAGAAGCAGAGACCCAGTACTTC,-,-,TRBV4-3,TRBJ2-5
CAWSDNGQGNTIYF,TGTGCCTGGAGTGACAACGGGCAAGGAAACACCATATATTTT,-,-,TRBV30,TRBJ1-3
CASSLREIQETQYF,TGTGCCAGCTCACTCAGGGAAATCCAAGAGACCCAGTACTTC,-,-,TRBV18,TRBJ2-5
CASSLSQAGSQGTQYF,TGTGCCAGCAGCTTATCACAGGCAGGTAGCCAGGGGACGCAGTATTTT,-,-,TRBV5-6,TRBJ2-3
CASSIRATTLDRGDTEAFF,TGTGCCAGTAGTATCCGGGCAACCACCCTGGACAGGGGCGACACTGAAGCTTTCTTT,once,TRBD1,TRBV19,TRBJ1-1
CASSPSGGNTEAFF,TGTGCCAGCAGCCCCTCAGGGGGGAACACTGAAGCTTTCTTT,-,TRBD1,TRBV7-6,TRBJ1-1
CAIGGQNNYEQYF,TGTGCCATCGGGGGACAGAATAACTACGAGCAGTACTTC,-,TRBD1,TRBV10-3,TRBJ2-7
CASSLMGRATDTQYF,TGTGCCAGCAGCCTCATGGGCAGGGCCACAGATACGCAGTATTTT,once,-,TRBV7-6,TRBJ2-3
CASRDRGPDTQYF,TGCGCCAGCCGGGACAGGGGACCAGATACGCAGTATTTT,-,TRBD1,TRBV4-3,TRBJ2-3
CASRGTNTEAFF,TGTGCCAGCAGGGGTACGAACACTGAAGCTTTCTTT,-,-,TRBV5-4,TRBJ1-1
CAISESYPFGGTPDTQYF,TGTGCCATCAGTGAGTCGTATCCCTTCGGGGGTACGCCAGATACGCAGTATTTT,-,-,TRBV10-3,TRBJ2-3
CASSPGVNQPQHF,TGTGCCAGCTCACCAGGAGTCAATCAGCCCCAGCATTTT,-,-,TRBV18,TRBJ1-5
CASSDDALGAYEQYF,TGTGCCAGCAGTGACGACGCTTTAGGGGCCTACGAGCAGTACTTC,once,-,TRBV25-1,TRBJ2-7
CASSPAGRAYEQYF,TGCGCCAGCAGCCCCGCCGGCAGGGCCTACGAGCAGTACTTC,-,-,TRBV4-1,TRBJ2-7
CASAREFSSTDTQYF,TGTGCCAGCGCACGGGAGTTCTCTAGCACAGATACGCAGTATTTT,-,-,TRBV7-2,TRBJ2-3
CASSPRDRDYGYTF,TGTGCCAGCAGTCCGAGGGACAGGGACTATGGCTACACCTTC,-,TRBD1,TRBV6-6,TRBJ1-2
CASSVGGQLGAAQHF,TGTGCCAGCAGCGTGGGCGGACAGCTTGGGGCAGCCCAGCATTTT,-,-,TRBV9,TRBJ1-5
CASSRDRGRETQYF,TGTGCCAGCAGCCGAGACAGGGGGCGAGAGACCCAGTACTTC,-,TRBD1,TRBV7-2,TRBJ2-5
CASSLGYNQPQHF,TGCGCCAGCAGCCTCGGCTACAATCAGCCCCAGCATTTT,few,-,TRBV5-1,TRBJ1-5
CASSLGLAGVPFF,TGTGCCAGCAGCTTGGGACTAGCGGGAGTTCCGTTCTTC,-,TRBD2,TRBV5-6,TRBJ2-1
CASSQGRTDETQYF,TGCGCCAGCAGCCAGGGTAGGACGGATGAGACCCAGTACTTC,-,-,TRBV5-1,TRBJ2-5
CASSQPVAGEYGYTF,TGCGCCAGCAGCCAACCAGTAGCGGGGGAGTATGGCTACACCTTC,-,-,TRBV4-1,TRBJ1-2
CASKPGLYSNQPQHF,TGTGCCAGCAAGCCAGGCCTCTATAGCAATCAGCCCCAGCATTTT,-,-,TRBV27,TRBJ1-5
CASSLKPGRKQFF,TGTGCCAGCAGCTTAAAGCCCGGTCGCAAGCAGTTCTTC,-,-,TRBV7-9,TRBJ2-1
CASSYAGAAALGEQYF,TGTGCCAGCAGTTACGCGGGGGCTGCTGCACTGGGCGAGCAGTACTTC,-,-,TRBV6-9,TRBJ2-7
CAISYGDRGGYGYTF,TGTGCCATCAGTTACGGGGACAGAGGGGGCTATGGCTACACCTTC,-,TRBD1,TRBV10-3,TRBJ1-2
CASRTTSGGTYEQYF,TGTGCCAGCAGAACCACTAGCGGGGGGACCTACGAGCAGTACTTC,-,TRBD2,TRBV6-6,TRBJ2-7
CASSLMSPSSGRSNTGELFF,TGTGCCAGCAGTTTAATGAGCCCCTCTAGCGGGAGGTCTAACACCGGGGAGCTGTTTTTT,-,TRBD2,TRBV27,TRBJ2-2
CASSLAASGVYEQYF,TGTGCCAGCAGCTTGGCGGCTAGCGGGGTCTACGAGCAGTACTTC,-,TRBD2,TRBV5-4,TRBJ2-7